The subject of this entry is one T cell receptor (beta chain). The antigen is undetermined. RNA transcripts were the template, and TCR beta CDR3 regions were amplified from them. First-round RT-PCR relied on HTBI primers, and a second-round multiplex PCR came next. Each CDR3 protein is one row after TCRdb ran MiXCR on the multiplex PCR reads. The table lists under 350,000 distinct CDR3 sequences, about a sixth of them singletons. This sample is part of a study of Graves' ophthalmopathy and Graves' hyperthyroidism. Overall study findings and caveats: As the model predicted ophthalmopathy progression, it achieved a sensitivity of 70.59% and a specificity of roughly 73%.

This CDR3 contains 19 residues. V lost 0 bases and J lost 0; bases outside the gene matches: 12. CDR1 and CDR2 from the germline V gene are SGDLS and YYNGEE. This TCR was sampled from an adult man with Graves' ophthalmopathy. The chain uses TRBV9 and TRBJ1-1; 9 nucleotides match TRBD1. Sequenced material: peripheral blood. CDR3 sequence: CASSVGPGQGTWLNTEAFF. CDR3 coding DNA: TGTGCCAGCAGCGTAGGTCCGGGACAGGGAACTTGGTTGAACACTGAAGCTTTCTTT.